Below, one TCR beta chain is given with its context. The antigen is unknown. This entry comes from a study of T cell responses to AZD1222 COVID-19 vaccine. Profiled with immunoSEQ multiplex PCR; TCRdb holds only in-frame clones, not every one. The table has about 120,000 clones, approximately 93% seen once. Study observations and caveats: Along spike, vaccine-associated CD4 TCRs were found throughout, with dominance at 160-218 and 743-854. When two AZD1222 doses had been given, Spike-specific TCR breadth and depth rose. No repertoire was sampled before or during the peak T cell response, only after it. Clonal diversity was possibly underestimated, and white British individuals and females predominated among donors.

Sequencing was performed on peripheral blood, taken on day 0 of AZD1222 vaccination. This clonotype was obtained from an adult in good health.

Written as DNA, the CDR3 is TGCGCCAGACCCCAAGGCCCGAGCACTAATGAAAAACTGTTTTTT. It translates to CARPQGPSTNEKLFF. The chain uses TRBV5-1 and TRBJ1-4; no definite D call. Germline V CDR1 and CDR2: SGHRS, YFSETQ. V shed 8 bases and J shed 2 bases, with 16 bases lying between them. The CDR3 sequence is 15 residues long.